A single sample gave rise to the 20 T cell receptor beta chains below, sequenced in a study of long-term antiretroviral therapy in people with HIV. Survey level was the resolution at which the v3.0 immunoSEQ assay ran. Using immunoSEQ multiplex PCR, the repertoire was profiled, and TCRdb retains in-frame clones only, with some absent. The sample shows roughly 24,000 clones, around four fifths of them seen only once. Material: unsorted PBMCs, obtained 1.6 years after starting antiretroviral therapy. The source is a middle-aged man with HIV.

The chain joins TRBV4-2 to TRBJ1-1, with D possibly being TRBD1 (5 bases). This CDR3 is 14 amino acids long. Germline loops: CDR1 LGHNA, CDR2 YNFKEQ. V was cut by 0 bases and J by 7 bases, with 12 bases left in between. In nucleotides, the CDR3 is TGTGCCAGCAGCCAAGACGGTGCGACAGATGAAGCTTTCTTT. This gives the protein CASSQDGATDEAFF.

This sequence joins TRBV2 and TRBJ1-1, with D uncertain. The CDR3 is made up of 10 amino acids. Per germline, CDR1 SNHLY and CDR2 FYNNEI. The germline V and J ends were trimmed by 5 bases and 6 bases, with 4 bases remaining between them. CDR3 in amino acids: CASSNSEAFF. For the CDR3, the DNA is TGTGCCAGCAGTAACTCTGAAGCTTTCTTT.

J is TRBJ2-7 and V is TRBV2, with TRBD1 matching over 7 bases. V was pared by 4 bases and J by 6 bases, with 15 bases of the junction left unmatched. The CDR3 covers 16 residues. Germline V gene sequence: CDR1 SNHLY, CDR2 FYNNEI. CDR3 in amino acids: CASSVRSNRGSGEQYF. For the CDR3, the DNA is TGTGCCAGCAGTGTCCGTTCGAACAGGGGATCAGGCGAGCAGTACTTC.

The chain uses TRBV5-5 and TRBJ2-7; no firm D call. V lost 0 bases to trimming and J lost 4 bases, with 8 bases between them. CDR1 is SGHKS and CDR2 is YYEKEE in the germline V gene (reference sequence). The CDR3 sequence is 13 residues long. The CDR3 nucleotides are TGTGCCAGCAGCTTGGCAGCACTATACGAGCAGTACTTC. Protein: CASSLAALYEQYF.

The chain carries TRBV7-9 and TRBJ1-1, with a weak D call TRBD1 (6 bases). CDR3 size: 12 residues. Looked up from germline, CDR1 is SEHNR and CDR2 is FQNEAQ (reference sequence). V was trimmed by 6 bases and J by 11 bases, leaving 16 bases between them. The CDR3 DNA reads as TGTGCCAGCAGACGTACTGAAGGACAGGCTTTCTTT. Protein: CASRRTEGQAFF. Filled out from reference TRBV7-9 and TRBJ1-1, the complete variable domain reads DTGVSQNPRHKITKRGQNVTFRCDPISEHNRLYWYRQTLGQGPEFLTYFQNEAQLEKSRLLSDRFSAERPKGSFSTLEIQRTEQGDSAMYLCASRRTEGQAFFGQGTRLTVV.

The rearrangement uses TRBV5-1 and TRBJ1-4; possibly TRBD1 for D (6 bases). The V gene lost 4 bases and the J gene lost 4 bases, with 17 bases spanning the gap. The germline CDR1 and CDR2 sequences are SGHRS and YFSETQ. CDR3 length: 16 amino acids. CDR3 bases: TGCGCCAGCAGCCGTTCACCGGGACACCTTAATGAAAAACTGTTTTTT. This sequence encodes CASSRSPGHLNEKLFF.

In DNA, the CDR3 is TGTGCCAGCAGAAAGGGAGCGGGGGGCCGGGGCGGGGAGCTGTTTTTT. Its protein is CASRKGAGGRGGELFF. The chain recombines TRBV9 with TRBJ2-2; TRBD2 matches at 9 bases. Germline V gives CDR1 SGDLS, CDR2 YYNGEE. V lost 5 bases and J lost 7; bases outside the gene matches: 12. The CDR3 covers 16 residues. Full variable domain (remainder filled in from reference TRBV9 and TRBJ2-2): DSGVTQTPKHLITATGQRVTLRCSPRSGDLSVYWYQQSLDQGLQFLIQYYNGEERAKGNILERFSAQQFPDLHSELNLSSLELGDSALYFCASRKGAGGRGGELFFGEGSRLTVL.

The chain employs TRBV10-3 and TRBJ2-3; TRBD2 matches 9 bases. With 4 bases clipped from V and 4 bases from J, the junction kept 9 bases outside the gene matches. CDR1 and CDR2 from the germline V gene are ENHRY and SYGVKD. This CDR3 is 16 amino acids long. CDR3 nucleotides: TGTGCCATCAGTGGCGATAGCGGGAGTAACGCAGATACGCAGTATTTT. Protein: CAISGDSGSNADTQYF.

This chain uses TRBV10-3 with TRBJ2-1; no clear D gene. The V gene's germline CDR1 is ENHRY and CDR2 SYGVKD. V gave up 10 bases and J gave up 3 bases, with 4 bases separating them. The CDR3 is 10 residues long. In DNA form, the CDR3 reads TGTGCCACGTTCTACAATGAGCAGTTCTTC. It translates to CATFYNEQFF.

The chain recombines TRBV29-1 with TRBJ2-1; TRBD2 agrees at 13 bases. Germline CDR1 SQVTM, CDR2 ANQGSEA. The CDR3 extends over 17 amino acids. The junction had 6 bases not matched to a gene; V was cut back by 4 bases and J by 0 bases. The CDR3 reads CSVGGTSGTLSYNEQFF. DNA of the CDR3: TGCAGCGTTGGAGGGACTAGCGGGACTCTCTCCTACAATGAGCAGTTCTTC.

CDR3 in amino acids: CASALGSSGNTIYF. CDR3 in DNA: TGTGCCAGCGCCCTAGGGTCCTCTGGAAACACCATATATTTT. The chain employs TRBV6-5 and TRBJ1-3; no definite D call. V was trimmed by 8 bases and J by 0 bases, leaving 11 bases between them. The CDR3 covers 14 residues. CDR1 and CDR2 from the germline V gene are MNHEY and SVGAGI.

The rearrangement joins TRBV15 to TRBJ1-4; D ambiguous. CDR1 is LNHNV and CDR2 is YYDKDF in the germline V gene (reference sequence). V dropped 5 bases and J dropped 0 bases, with 13 bases sitting between them. This CDR3 comprises 16 residues. CDR3 coding DNA: TGTGCCACCAGCGTCGGAAGAACAGCAACTAATGAAAAACTGTTTTTT. This gives the protein CATSVGRTATNEKLFF.

The V gene is TRBV5-6, the J gene TRBJ1-2; a weak D match, TRBD1 (6 bases). V was shortened by 4 bases and J by 6 bases, with 10 bases between the two germline ends. Germline CDR1 is SGHDT and CDR2 is YYEEEE. This CDR3 is 12 amino acids long. CDR3 DNA: TGTGCCAGCAGCACCTACAGGGATGGCTACACCTTC. Protein sequence: CASSTYRDGYTF.

This chain links TRBV30 with TRBJ1-2, with a weak D call TRBD1 (6 bases). Between the trimmed V and J ends, which lost 4 bases and 0 bases, there was a span of 18 bases. CDR1 is GTSNPN and CDR2 is SVGIG in the germline V gene (reference sequence). This CDR3 spans 16 amino acids. CDR3 nucleotide sequence: TGTGCCTGGAACTGGGGGCGGGCAGGACCTAACTATGGCTACACCTTC. Translation: CAWNWGRAGPNYGYTF.

This chain joins TRBV7-2 and TRBJ1-2, with D hard to call. The CDR3 loop spans 14 amino acids. Germline loops: CDR1 SGHTA, CDR2 FQGNSA. With 1 base removed from V and 5 bases from J, the gap between germline ends came to 11 bases. DNA for the CDR3: TGTGCCAGCAGCTTAGATAACACGGGGTATGGCTACACCTTC. It specifies CASSLDNTGYGYTF.

V and J are TRBV13 and TRBJ1-2; TRBD1 might be the D (5 bases). CDR1 and CDR2 from the germline V gene are PRHDT and FYEKMQ (reference sequence). This CDR3 is 13 amino acids long. V lost 0 bases and J lost 7, with 9 bases in between. CDR3 region: CASSLGRGIGYTF. The CDR3, as DNA: TGTGCCAGCAGCTTAGGCCGGGGGATTGGCTACACCTTC.

J is TRBJ2-5 and V is TRBV27; the match to TRBD2 covers 14 bases. V gave up 6 bases and J gave up 5 bases; unmatched junction bases: 14. Germline CDR1 and CDR2: MNHEY and SMNVEV (reference sequence). The CDR3 has 18 amino acids. The CDR3 nucleotides are TGTGCCAGCAGCCAGACTAGCGGGAGGGCCGGCGGTTGGGAGACCCAGTACTTC. It codes for CASSQTSGRAGGWETQYF.

The chain employs TRBV4-1 and TRBJ2-1, with a possible D match to TRBD2 (6 bases). The CDR3 spans 15 residues. Trimming pared 1 base from V and 6 bases from J, leaving 13 bases between. Germline V gives CDR1 MGHRA, CDR2 YSYEKL. The CDR3 loop is CASSQVTGGSNEQFF. In DNA form, the CDR3 reads TGCGCCAGCAGCCAAGTAACCGGGGGAAGCAATGAGCAGTTCTTC.

V gene TRBV7-9 combines with J gene TRBJ2-4, with D perhaps TRBD2 (5 bases). Germline-derived CDR1 and CDR2 are SEHNR and FQNEAQ (reference sequence). V was shortened by 8 bases and J by 5 bases, with 16 bases between the two germline ends. The CDR3 runs 14 residues. CDR3: CASQADSFQNIQYF. CDR3 nucleotides: TGTGCCAGCCAGGCGGACTCATTTCAAAACATTCAGTACTTC.

The V call is TRBV5-6, the J call TRBJ1-2; the match to TRBD1 covers 9 bases. The ends lost 2 bases at V and 6 bases at J; junction bases unmatched: 5. CDR3 size: 14 residues. Germline assignment: CDR1 SGHDT and CDR2 YYEEEE. CDR3 sequence: CASSFWDRVHGYTF. CDR3 bases: TGTGCCAGCAGCTTTTGGGACAGGGTGCATGGCTACACCTTC.